This T cell receptor beta chain derives from a study of CD4 T cells in relation to SARS-CoV-2 and coronaviruses. Across the whole study: After roughly 9 days of antigen culture, PBMC TCR beta CDR3s were sequenced.

Whole-study findings and limits: Samples before the pandemic and after infection were not matched within any donor.

Unexposed donor CD4+ T cells date from 2011-2018, before the COVID-19 pandemic. After ten to eleven days of culture, CD4+ T cells were isolated. Method: immunoSEQ multiplex PCR; TCRdb's copy keeps in-frame clones and lacks some. Of 20,000 to 25,000 clones listed, under 80% are singletons. Of note for this clone: Its target is unknown.

Germline loops: CDR1 SGHVS, CDR2 FQNEAQ. This CDR3 is 16 amino acids long. Trimming left V 5 bases short and J 0 bases short, with 14 bases between. This TCR derives from a human donor in good health. The sample taken for sequencing was CD4+ T cells from PBMCs, cultured in vitro. The V and J genes are TRBV7-8 and TRBJ1-3; weak D call: TRBD1 (5 bases). This CDR3 is CASSAPGRISGNTIYF. CDR3 coding DNA: TGTGCCAGCAGCGCACCGGGACGGATCTCTGGAAACACCATATATTTT.